The 25 T cell receptor beta chains below come from one sample, sequenced in a study of CD8 T cells in ankylosing spondylitis. TCRdb fed the 5' RACE reads into MiXCR, producing one record per CDR3 protein. The sample yields 210,000 or so distinct CDR3 sequences, 7.5% to 9.5% seen once. The sample comprised blood, either unsorted or a sorted T cell fraction (not recorded which). These receptor sequences come from a female donor with ankylosing spondylitis or in good health (not recorded which).

A remark on this clonotype: One base away lies a much larger clone, so this may be a sequencing read error. The chain recombines TRBV7-9 with TRBJ1-1; D is perhaps TRBD1 (5 bases). Between the trimmed V and J ends, which lost 0 bases and 4 bases, there was a span of 6 bases. The CDR3 runs 13 residues. Per the germline V gene, CDR1 is SEHNR and CDR2 is FQNEAQ (reference sequence). This CDR3 is CASSLAGVTEAFF. CDR3 in DNA: TGTGCCAGCAGCTTAGCGGGGGTCACTGAAGCTTTCTTT.

This clonotype was detected many times. The chain is built from TRBV20-1 and TRBJ1-1, with D maybe TRBD1 (6 bases). This CDR3 spans 15 amino acids. The V end lost 5 bases, the J end lost 0 bases, and 16 bases lay between the germline ends. Germline V gives CDR1 DFQATT, CDR2 SNEGSKA (reference sequence). The CDR3 sequence is CSAPKGGALNTEAFF. The CDR3 nucleotides are TGCAGTGCTCCGAAGGGGGGGGCCTTGAACACTGAAGCTTTCTTT.

This clonotype was found many times. The chain joins TRBV29-1 to TRBJ2-3; D may be TRBD1 (5 bases). The V end lost 1 base, the J end lost 5 bases, and 22 bases lay between the germline ends. Germline V gene lookup returns CDR1 SQVTM and CDR2 ANQGSEA. This CDR3 is built from 17 residues. The CDR3 sequence is CSVEAPGGHTTRDTQYF. The CDR3 coding sequence is TGCAGCGTTGAAGCCCCAGGCGGACATACTACTCGAGATACGCAGTATTTT.

This clonotype appeared many times. The rearrangement links TRBV4-1 to TRBJ2-2, with unresolved D. With 0 bases removed from V and 0 bases from J, the gap between germline ends came to 11 bases. The CDR3 runs to 17 residues. The V gene's germline CDR1 is MGHRA and CDR2 YSYEKL. CDR3: CASSQEGRVANTGELFF. The CDR3 DNA reads TGCGCCAGCAGCCAAGAAGGCCGGGTCGCGAACACCGGGGAGCTGTTTTTT.

Turning to this clonotype: A much larger clone is a single base away; this may be a read error. CDR3 region: CTSSQQSEDTQYF. CDR3 nucleotide sequence: TGCACCAGCAGCCAACAATCGGAAGATACGCAGTATTTT. The chain recombines TRBV4-3 with TRBJ2-3; no clear D gene. The germline gives CDR1 LGHNA, CDR2 YSLEER. The CDR3 covers 13 residues.

Only a few counts were recorded for this clonotype. V is TRBV5-4 and J is TRBJ2-6; D is undetermined. The germline CDR1 and CDR2 sequences are SGHNT and YYREEE (reference sequence). The ends were cut back, 6 bases at V and 0 bases at J, with 10 bases in the middle. This CDR3 contains 15 residues. For the CDR3, the DNA is TGTGCCAGCATACAAAAAAGCTCTGGGGCCAACGTCCTGACTTTC. It yields the protein CASIQKSSGANVLTF.

The table lists this clonotype with many counts. This sequence joins TRBV27 and TRBJ2-1, with a possible D match to TRBD2 (5 bases). The CDR3 extends over 17 amino acids. Germline values: CDR1 MNHEY, CDR2 SMNVEV (reference sequence). V was clipped by 5 bases and J by 0 bases, with 17 bases between them. The CDR3 loop reads CASSLRLMGSSYNEQFF. The CDR3, as DNA: TGTGCCAGCAGTCTACGTCTCATGGGGAGCTCCTACAATGAGCAGTTCTTC.

The V call is TRBV7-8, the J call TRBJ2-7; the match to TRBD1 covers 9 bases. The CDR3 loop spans 15 amino acids. Germline V gene data show CDR1 as SGHVS and CDR2 as FQNEAQ. V lost 4 bases to trimming and J lost 0 bases; unmatched junction nucleotides: 4. CDR3 sequence (DNA): TGTGCCAGCAGCTCTGGACAGGGGACCTCCTACGAGCAGTACTTC. It codes for CASSSGQGTSYEQYF.

This clonotype was seen repeatedly, ten times or more. This chain connects TRBV7-2 to TRBJ2-1; no firm D call. Germline CDR1 is SGHTA and CDR2 is FQGNSA. V lost 7 bases, J lost 5 bases, and 21 bases lay in between. The CDR3 consists of 16 residues. DNA for the CDR3: TGTGCCAGCATCAAGAGTAGCCGAATGCCGAACAATGAGCAGTTCTTC. Translated, it gives CASIKSSRMPNNEQFF.

There are many counts of this clonotype. The chain carries TRBV9 and TRBJ1-1, with D unclear. V lost 2 bases and J lost 8, with 13 bases in between. The germline V gene has CDR1 SGDLS and CDR2 YYNGEE. This CDR3 has 13 residues. CDR3 DNA sequence: TGTGCCAGCAGCGTTGACCCCTCGGGAGAAGCTTTCTTT. This sequence encodes CASSVDPSGEAFF.

This clonotype was recorded at least ten times. V and J are TRBV7-8 and TRBJ2-7; D unclear. The CDR3 contains 15 residues. The V gene lost 0 bases and the J gene lost 1 base, with 10 bases spanning the gap. Germline values: CDR1 SGHVS, CDR2 FQNEAQ. The CDR3, as DNA: TGTGCCAGCAGCTTAGCGCGTCTAGAGTCCTACGAGCAGTACTTC. Translation gives CASSLARLESYEQYF.

The chain uses TRBV19 and TRBJ2-3; no reliable D call. This CDR3 has 13 residues. Germline assignment: CDR1 LNHDA and CDR2 SQIVND (reference sequence). V was clipped by 5 bases and J by 5 bases, with 11 bases between them. The CDR3 DNA reads TGTGCCAGTAGTCGGAGTCCTGGAGATACGCAGTATTTT. Amino acids: CASSRSPGDTQYF.

The chain joins TRBV29-1 to TRBJ1-1; D is unresolved. Trimming took off 5 bases at V and 0 bases at J, with 10 bases between the two ends. There are 13 residues in the CDR3. Germline V gene sequence: CDR1 SQVTM, CDR2 ANQGSEA. The CDR3 nucleotides read TGCAGCGTTTCCTCCCCCGTGAACACTGAAGCTTTCTTT. Protein: CSVSSPVNTEAFF.

In its sample, this clonotype was seen many times. The chain links TRBV14 to TRBJ2-4; 7 positions match TRBD1. Losses at the gene ends were 4 bases for V and 7 bases for J; bases not matched to a gene: 7. Germline V gene data show CDR1 as SGHDN and CDR2 as FVKESK. This CDR3 comprises 14 residues. The CDR3 protein is CASSLRGPPNIQYF. Written as DNA, the CDR3 is TGTGCCAGCAGCCTAAGGGGGCCCCCGAACATTCAGTACTTC.

There are many counts of this clonotype. V and J are TRBV5-1 and TRBJ1-2, with a tentative D call TRBD1 (5 bases). V was clipped by 2 bases and J by 8 bases, with 10 bases between them. This CDR3 is built from 12 residues. Germline CDR1 is SGHRS and CDR2 is YFSETQ. CDR3 amino acids: CASSFRGEGYTF. CDR3 in DNA: TGCGCCAGCAGCTTTCGGGGCGAGGGCTACACCTTC.

This clonotype was observed at least ten times. V is TRBV20-1 and J is TRBJ2-7; 8 nucleotides line up with TRBD2. The CDR3 loop spans 13 amino acids. Germline V CDR1 and CDR2: DFQATT, SNEGSKA (reference sequence). Trimming took 6 bases from V and 3 from J; bases not matched to a gene: 7. CDR3 in amino acids: CSAWRGTSYEQYF. In DNA, the CDR3 is TGCAGTGCCTGGCGGGGGACTAGCTACGAGCAGTACTTC.

This clonotype has at least ten counts. This chain joins TRBV12-3 or TRBV12-4 and TRBJ2-7, with D possibly being TRBD2 (5 bases). The CDR3 length is 13 residues. The ends were cut back, 3 bases at V and 2 bases at J, with 8 bases in the middle. The CDR3 DNA sequence: TGTGCCAGCAGTTTCGAGCGGACCTACGAGCAGTACTTC. It translates to CASSFERTYEQYF.

The genes are TRBV7-2 and TRBJ2-1; D is perhaps TRBD1 or TRBD2 (7 bases each). This CDR3 is 15 amino acids long. Between the trimmed V and J ends, which lost 5 bases and 5 bases, there was a span of 16 bases. Germline values: CDR1 SGHTA, CDR2 FQGNSA. CDR3 region: CASSRQGGEDNEQFF. CDR3 DNA: TGTGCCAGCAGCCGACAGGGAGGGGAGGACAATGAGCAGTTCTTC.

This clonotype has only a few counts. The gene calls are TRBV29-1 and TRBJ1-3; tentatively, D is TRBD1 (6 bases). The CDR3 covers 16 residues. Trimming left V 1 base short and J 0 bases short, with 13 bases between. Looked up from germline, CDR1 is SQVTM and CDR2 is ANQGSEA. CDR3 in DNA: TGCAGCGTTGAAGGGTGGGACACGAGCTCTGGAAACACCATATATTTT. It yields the protein CSVEGWDTSSGNTIYF.

Ten or more counts support this clonotype. The rearrangement uses TRBV19 and TRBJ1-2, with a weak D call TRBD1 (5 bases). V lost 8 bases to trimming and J lost 0 bases, with 13 bases between them. Germline V gene sequence: CDR1 LNHDA, CDR2 SQIVND (reference sequence). The CDR3 sequence is 14 residues long. CDR3 in amino acids: CASSSLRANYGYTF. In nucleotides, the CDR3 is TGTGCCAGTTCGAGCCTCAGGGCTAACTATGGCTACACCTTC.

This clonotype was observed at least ten times. V and J are TRBV20-1 and TRBJ1-2; D gene unclear. The CDR3 is made up of 14 amino acids. V was shortened by 3 bases and J by 4 bases, with 15 bases between the two germline ends. The germline CDR1 and CDR2 sequences are DFQATT and SNEGSKA (reference sequence). CDR3 protein: CSASVLGNPYGYTF. CDR3 bases: TGCAGTGCTAGCGTTCTGGGGAATCCCTATGGCTACACCTTC.

This clonotype was counted ten times or more. This chain links TRBV7-8 with TRBJ2-2; 9 bases map to TRBD1. In germline, CDR1 is SGHVS, CDR2 FQNEAQ. V dropped 1 base and J dropped 0; count of bases not matched to a gene: 9. The CDR3 has 19 amino acids. The CDR3 coding sequence is TGTGCCAGCAGCTTAGTTCCGGACAGGGGAAAACCGAACACCGGGGAGCTGTTTTTT. This codes for CASSLVPDRGKPNTGELFF.

This clonotype was recorded many times. This chain joins TRBV15 and TRBJ1-1; D is possibly TRBD1 (6 bases). Germline V lookup: CDR1 LNHNV, CDR2 YYDKDF (reference sequence). This CDR3 spans 14 amino acids. V was clipped by 5 bases and J by 8 bases, with 18 bases between them. CDR3 protein: CATSPARGGREAFF. The CDR3 region has the DNA TGTGCCACCAGCCCAGCCCGCGGGGGCAGGGAAGCTTTCTTT. The variable domain in full, with the rest retrieved from reference TRBV15 and TRBJ1-1, is DAMVIQNPRYQVTQFGKPVTLSCSQTLNHNVMYWYQQKSSQAPKLLFHYYDKDFNNEADTPDNFQSRRPNTSFCFLDIRSPGLGDTAMYLCATSPARGGREAFFGQGTRLTVV.

This clonotype was detected only a few times. The rearrangement joins TRBV11-3 to TRBJ2-1, with no clear D. V lost 0 bases and J lost 6, with 9 bases in between. Germline V gene lookup returns CDR1 SGHNT and CDR2 YENEEA. The CDR3 extends over 14 amino acids. The CDR3, as DNA: TGTGCCAGCAGCTTAGAGGGTTATAGCAATGAGCAGTTCTTC. It codes for CASSLEGYSNEQFF.

This clonotype was seen only a few times. This chain connects TRBV4-1 to TRBJ2-5; TRBD2 agrees at 8 bases. Germline trimming cut 4 bases from V and 2 bases from J; bases unmatched to any gene: 6. The V gene's germline CDR1 is MGHRA and CDR2 YSYEKL. There are 15 residues in the CDR3. DNA for the CDR3: TGCGCCAGCAGCCGTGGGAGCGGGGGTCAAGAGACCCAGTACTTC. This codes for CASSRGSGGQETQYF.